This is a list of T cell receptor beta chains from one sample in a study of shared clonotypes between healthy human individuals. The data were produced by immunoSEQ multiplex PCR, yet TCRdb's version contains in-frame clones alone and is incomplete. The data show about half a million clones, approximately 77% seen once. The sample taken for sequencing was PBMCs. The source is a woman in her 40s in good health. Some clones in this sample may be carry-over from other donors' samples. The CDR3 runs from the conserved cysteine through the conserved F or W. D genes are given only for firm matches. The size entry is marked missing in some rows and otherwise reads once, few, many or a size class.

>TRBJ2-3|-|-|TRBV7-9
CASSDPGLSTDTQYF
TGTGCCAGCAGCGATCCGGGACTCAGCACAGATACGCAGTATTTT
>TRBJ2-7|few|-|TRBV29-1
CSVGSDPLYEQYF
TGCAGCGTTGGGTCAGATCCTCTCTACGAGCAGTACTTC
>TRBJ2-1|-|TRBD2|TRBV5-1
CASSLGTSGINEQFF
TGCGCCAGCAGCTTGGGGACTAGCGGGATTAATGAGCAGTTCTTC
>TRBJ2-5|-|-|TRBV5-1
CASSLEGAGGQETQYF
TGCGCCAGCAGCTTGGAAGGGGCCGGGGGCCAAGAGACCCAGTACTTC
>TRBJ2-7|-|TRBD1|TRBV27
CASSRRGGRPPYEQYF
TGTGCCAGCAGCCGTCGAGGGGGCCGCCCCCCATACGAGCAGTACTTC
>TRBJ1-1|medium-sized|-|TRBV30
CAWGAVAEAFF
TGTGCCTGGGGGGCTGTGGCTGAAGCTTTCTTT
>TRBJ2-1|many|TRBD2|TRBV6-4
CASSAGTSGYNEQFF
TGTGCCAGCAGTGCAGGGACTAGCGGATACAATGAGCAGTTCTTC
>TRBJ2-1|few|-|TRBV7-2
CASSLGVSYNEQFF
TGTGCCAGCAGCTTAGGAGTCTCCTACAATGAGCAGTTCTTC
>TRBJ2-7|-|-|TRBV6-1
CASSKEGYEQYF
TGTGCCAGCAGTAAGGAGGGGTACGAGCAGTACTTC
>TRBJ2-3|-|TRBD2|TRBV28
CASSSGRAADTQYF
TGTGCCAGCAGTAGCGGGAGGGCCGCAGATACGCAGTATTTT
>TRBJ2-1|-|-|TRBV6-6
CASSSDSYNEQFF
TGTGCCAGCAGTTCGGACAGTTACAATGAGCAGTTCTTC
>TRBJ2-3|-|-|TRBV29-1
CSAERGEGDTQYF
TGCAGCGCCGAAAGGGGGGAAGGAGATACGCAGTATTTT
>TRBJ2-7|few|TRBD1|TRBV19
CASSMTRDRGHEQYF
TGTGCCAGTAGTATGACAAGGGACAGGGGACACGAGCAGTACTTC
>TRBJ2-7|once|-|TRBV7-3
CASSVPTEQYF
TGTGCCAGCAGCGTACCAACAGAGCAGTACTTC
>TRBJ1-2|-|-|TRBV28
CASSSGTKGYTF
TGTGCCAGCAGTTCCGGGACAAAAGGCTACACCTTC
>TRBJ2-7|-|-|TRBV29-1
CSVVGQPYEQYF
TGCAGCGTTGTCGGACAACCTTACGAGCAGTACTTC
>TRBJ1-1|-|-|TRBV7-9
CASSPRVQAFF
TGTGCCAGCAGCCCCCGGGTTCAAGCTTTCTTT
>TRBJ2-1|-|TRBD1|TRBV2
CASSVSGTGGYNEQFF
TGTGCCAGCAGTGTTTCGGGGACAGGGGGCTACAATGAGCAGTTCTTC
>TRBJ1-1|many|-|TRBV4-1
CASSQTGTSLHAFF
TGCGCCAGCAGCCAAACCGGGACCTCACTTCATGCTTTCTTT
>TRBJ2-1|-|-|TRBV6-1
CASSDSDYNEQFF
TGTGCCAGCAGCGACAGCGACTACAATGAGCAGTTCTTC
>TRBJ1-2|-|-|TRBV30
CAWSVPGRSAYGYTF
TGTGCCTGGAGTGTACCGGGGCGGTCGGCCTATGGCTACACCTTC
>TRBJ2-7|-|TRBD2|TRBV7-3
CASSPSSGRAYEQYF
TGTGCCAGCAGCCCTTCTAGCGGGAGGGCTTACGAGCAGTACTTC
>TRBJ2-1|-|TRBD2|TRBV7-3
CASSLGGSPYNEQFF
TGTGCCAGCAGCTTAGGCGGGAGTCCCTACAATGAGCAGTTCTTC
>TRBJ1-3|-|-|TRBV10-3
CAITSQGSGNTIYF
TGTGCCATCACCTCCCAGGGATCTGGAAACACCATATATTTT
>TRBJ2-5|-|-|TRBV2
CASSPREGLVETQYF
TGTGCCAGCAGTCCCCGAGAGGGACTTGTCGAGACCCAGTACTTC
>TRBJ2-1|-|TRBD2|TRBV7-7
CASSFPTSGSWDEQFF
TGTGCTAGCAGCTTCCCGACTAGCGGGAGTTGGGATGAGCAGTTCTTC
>TRBJ2-7|-|-|TRBV4-1
CASSQELGHPHYEQYF
TGCGCCAGCAGCCAAGAGCTAGGGCATCCACATTACGAGCAGTACTTC
>TRBJ2-7|-|-|TRBV18
CASSPPFSYEQYF
TGTGCCAGCTCACCACCATTCTCCTACGAGCAGTACTTC
>TRBJ2-7|-|TRBD1|TRBV5-6
CASSLDRGYEQYF
TGTGCCAGCAGCTTGGACAGGGGCTACGAGCAGTACTTC
>TRBJ2-5|-|-|TRBV20-1
CSARYVETQYF
TGCAGTGCTAGATACGTGGAGACCCAGTACTTC
>TRBJ2-3|-|TRBD2|TRBV2
CASSGQSSGRFPSTDTQYF
TGTGCCAGCAGCGGACAGTCTAGCGGGAGGTTTCCTAGCACAGATACGCAGTATTTT
>TRBJ2-5|-|TRBD2|TRBV28
CASSFLSGRAQETQYF
TGTGCCAGCAGTTTTTTAAGCGGGAGGGCCCAAGAGACCCAGTACTTC
>TRBJ2-1|-|-|TRBV9
CASSVRPEGLNEQFF
TGTGCCAGCAGCGTGAGGCCCGAGGGGTTAAATGAGCAGTTCTTC
>TRBJ2-6|few|-|TRBV14
CASSPIRGGANVLTF
TGTGCCAGCAGCCCAATCCGCGGTGGGGCCAACGTCCTGACTTTC
>TRBJ1-5|once|-|TRBV7-9
CASSQGWNGVNQPQHF
TGCGCCAGCAGCCAAGGTTGGAACGGAGTCAATCAGCCCCAGCATTTT
>TRBJ2-2|-|TRBD1|TRBV29-1
CSAWGQGDTGELFF
TGCAGCGCGTGGGGACAGGGCGACACCGGGGAGCTGTTTTTT
>TRBJ1-2|once|TRBD1|TRBV5-1
CASSLGTDYGYTF
TGCGCCAGCAGCCTGGGGACAGACTATGGCTACACCTTC
>TRBJ1-1|-|-|TRBV12-5
CASGLVRQAGGQTNTEAFF
TGTGCTAGTGGTTTGGTACGTCAGGCCGGAGGGCAGACGAACACTGAAGCTTTCTTT
>TRBJ2-5|-|-|TRBV4-1
CASSQPPGMGVEETQYF
TGCGCCAGCAGCCAACCCCCCGGGATGGGGGTGGAGGAGACCCAGTACTTC
>TRBJ1-1|-|-|TRBV19
CASRGSEAFF
TGTGCCAGTAGGGGCTCTGAAGCTTTCTTT
>TRBJ1-5|-|-|TRBV28
CASCLGNQPQHF
TGTGCCAGCTGTTTGGGCAATCAGCCCCAGCATTTT
>TRBJ2-5|-|-|TRBV28
CASSPPGHGETQYF
TGTGCCAGCAGTCCCCCCGGGCATGGAGAGACCCAGTACTTC
>TRBJ1-5|few|-|TRBV21-1
CASSPGRYNQPQHF
TGTGCCAGCAGCCCAGGACGGTACAATCAGCCCCAGCATTTT
>TRBJ2-2|-|-|TRBV2
CASSDSPGNTGELFF
TGTGCCAGCAGTGACTCTCCGGGTAACACCGGGGAGCTGTTTTTT
>TRBJ2-5|-|TRBD2|TRBV27
CASSTRGGETQYF
TGTGCCAGCAGTACCCGGGGGGGTGAGACCCAGTACTTC
>TRBJ1-1|-|-|TRBV7-2
CASSLERATEAFF
TGTGCCAGCAGCTTAGAGCGGGCCACTGAAGCTTTCTTT
>TRBJ1-2|-|-|TRBV5-4
CASSSRAAAYGYTF
TGTGCCAGCAGCTCCCGTGCCGCTGCCTATGGCTACACCTTC
>TRBJ2-7|-|TRBD2|TRBV13
CASSWTSGSYEQYF
TGTGCCAGCAGCTGGACTAGCGGGTCCTACGAGCAGTACTTC
>TRBJ2-1|few|TRBD1|TRBV4-1
CASSATPRDRVQFF
TGCGCCAGCAGCGCAACCCCCCGGGACAGGGTCCAGTTCTTC
>TRBJ2-1|-|TRBD2|TRBV4-2
CASSQERAGGPIYNEQFF
TGTGCCAGCAGCCAAGAGCGAGCGGGAGGGCCCATCTACAATGAGCAGTTCTTC